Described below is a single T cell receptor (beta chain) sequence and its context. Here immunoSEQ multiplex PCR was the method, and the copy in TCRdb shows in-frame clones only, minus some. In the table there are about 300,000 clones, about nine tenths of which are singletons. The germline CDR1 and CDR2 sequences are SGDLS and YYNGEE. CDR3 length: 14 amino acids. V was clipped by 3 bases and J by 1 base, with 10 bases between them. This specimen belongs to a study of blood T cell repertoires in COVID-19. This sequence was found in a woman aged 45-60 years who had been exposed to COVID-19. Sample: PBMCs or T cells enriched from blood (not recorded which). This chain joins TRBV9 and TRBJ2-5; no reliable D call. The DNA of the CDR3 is TGTGCCAGCAGCGAGACACCTTTCCAAGAGACCCAGTACTTC. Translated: CASSETPFQETQYF.